This TCR beta chain appears in the sequencing data of a study of blood T cell repertoires in COVID-19. This table comes from immunoSEQ multiplex PCR, and its TCRdb copy is limited to in-frame clones, with some not included. This table holds some 150,000 clones, more than 65% found once. Deletions cut 2 bases from V and 3 bases from J, with 11 bases between. The germline V gene encodes CDR1 SGHTA and CDR2 FQGNSA. The CDR3 is 14 residues long. The specimen was peripheral blood. The chain links TRBV7-2 to TRBJ2-7; weak D call: TRBD1 (5 bases). The source is a woman in her sixties or seventies with acute or convalescent COVID-19. CDR3 nucleotides: TGTGCCAGCAGCTTAAGACAGTCCCTCTACGAGCAGTACTTC. As protein: CASSLRQSLYEQYF.